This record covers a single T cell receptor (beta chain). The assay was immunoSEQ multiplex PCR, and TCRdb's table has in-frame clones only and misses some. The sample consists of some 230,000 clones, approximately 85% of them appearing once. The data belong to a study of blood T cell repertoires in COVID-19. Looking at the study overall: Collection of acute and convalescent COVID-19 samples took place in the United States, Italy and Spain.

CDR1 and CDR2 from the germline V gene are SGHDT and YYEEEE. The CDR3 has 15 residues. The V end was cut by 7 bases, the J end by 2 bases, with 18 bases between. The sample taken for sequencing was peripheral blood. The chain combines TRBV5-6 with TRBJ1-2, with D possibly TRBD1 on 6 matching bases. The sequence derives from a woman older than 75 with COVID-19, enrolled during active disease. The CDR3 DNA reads TGTGCCAGCTTTTTCGGGACAAAGGTCAACTATGGCTACACCTTC. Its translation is CASFFGTKVNYGYTF.